This T cell receptor beta chain was sequenced for a study of PD-1 blockade in classical Hodgkin lymphoma. Study-level findings and limits: Patients with a complete response exhibited baseline diversity comparable to newly diagnosed patients.

Looked up from germline, CDR1 is LNHDA and CDR2 is SQIVND (reference sequence). V lost 3 bases to trimming and J lost 0 bases, with 9 bases between them. The CDR3 runs to 15 residues. TCRdb keeps only in-frame clones here, not all; method: immunoSEQ multiplex PCR. The sample lists about 64,000 clones; approximately 90% were seen once. As concerns this clone: The antigen is not known.

The time point here: cycle 4 day 1 (C4D1), after about 6 weeks of nivolumab. All patients experienced relapse after autologous stem cell transplantation, and brentuximab vedotin exposure was variable. The sequence was obtained from a human donor with classical Hodgkin lymphoma. V usage is TRBV19 and J usage is TRBJ1-3; D perhaps matches TRBD1 (6 bases). The sample consisted of peripheral blood mononuclear cells (PBMCs), taken before the fourth cycle of nivolumab. This chain's CDR3 is CASSITGASGNTIYF. The CDR3 DNA reads as TGTGCCAGTAGTATTACGGGGGCCTCTGGAAACACCATATATTTT.